The 30 T cell receptor beta chains presented below share a single source sample, sequenced in a study of early T cells in non-severe SARS-CoV-2 infection. TCRdb processed the 5' RACE reads anew with MiXCR; each CDR3 protein has one entry. The data show tens of thousands of distinct CDR3 sequences, 9% to 15% seen once. The sequenced material came from whole blood. The receptors here all came from an adult who was a healthcare worker with PCR-confirmed SARS-CoV-2 infection or an uninfected control (not recorded which).

This clonotype was seen many times. The J gene is TRBJ1-1, the V gene TRBV7-2; D not certain. Trimming cost V 5 bases and J 9 bases, with 10 bases left between them. CDR3 length: 11 residues. Germline V CDR1 and CDR2: SGHTA, FQGNSA. CDR3 protein: CASSAEIKAFF. The CDR3, as DNA: TGTGCCAGCAGCGCAGAAATAAAAGCTTTCTTT.

Many counts were recorded for this clonotype. This rearrangement joins TRBV29-1 to TRBJ2-1; D perhaps matches TRBD2 (7 bases). Germline V gene lookup returns CDR1 SQVTM and CDR2 ANQGSEA. The CDR3 has 14 residues. Trimming pared 5 bases from V and 7 bases from J, leaving 18 bases between. The CDR3 loop reads CSVPNAKGGNEQFF. DNA of the CDR3: TGCAGCGTTCCCAACGCTAAGGGGGGGAATGAGCAGTTCTTC.

A word on this clonotype: A much larger clone lies one base from this, so it may be a read error. The J gene is TRBJ2-1, the V gene TRBV7-9, with D perhaps TRBD2 (6 bases). In germline, CDR1 is SEHNR, CDR2 FQNEAQ (reference sequence). The CDR3 runs 14 residues. Trimming removed 5 bases at V and 6 bases at J, with 14 bases between. The CDR3 spells CASSPSGVCNEQFF. CDR3 DNA sequence: TGTGCCAGCAGCCCCTCGGGAGTTTGCAATGAGCAGTTCTTC. Variable domain in full (rest from reference TRBV7-9 and TRBJ2-1): DTGVSQNPRHKITKRGQNVTFRCDPISEHNRLYWYRQTLGQGPEFLTYFQNEAQLEKSRLLSDRFSAERPKGSFSTLEIQRTEQGDSAMYLCASSPSGVCNEQFFGPGTRLTVL.

The rearrangement joins TRBV19 to TRBJ1-5, with TRBD1 as a possible D gene (6 bases). This CDR3 spans 17 amino acids. The ends were cut back, 10 bases at V and 0 bases at J, with 22 bases in the middle. Germline V CDR1 and CDR2: LNHDA, SQIVND (reference sequence). The CDR3 nucleotides read TGTGCCATTCCTGGACAGCCCGGAGGGGATAGCAATCAGCCCCAGCATTTT. Translating it yields CAIPGQPGGDSNQPQHF.

This clonotype was seen ten or more times. The chain has TRBV7-9 and TRBJ1-5; possible D gene TRBD1, 5 bases. CDR1 SEHNR and CDR2 FQNEAQ come from the germline V gene (reference sequence). V was shortened by 1 base and J by 2 bases, with 9 bases between the two germline ends. The CDR3 spans 15 residues. For the CDR3, the DNA is TGTGCCAGCAGCTTAGACAGGTTTGGCAATCAGCCCCAGCATTTT. Its protein is CASSLDRFGNQPQHF.

This CDR3 is CSVELENYGYTF. CDR3 bases: TGCAGCGTTGAACTAGAGAACTATGGCTACACCTTC. The V and J genes are TRBV29-1 and TRBJ1-2; D is unclear. CDR1 and CDR2 (germline): SQVTM, ANQGSEA. V lost 2 bases, J lost 2 bases, and 6 bases lay in between. The CDR3 covers 12 residues.

This rearrangement joins TRBV28 to TRBJ1-2, with 7 bases lining up with TRBD1. CDR1 is MDHEN, CDR2 SYDVKM, per germline. V dropped 0 bases and J dropped 5; count of bases not matched to a gene: 3. This CDR3 comprises 14 residues. Here the CDR3 reads CASSLWDRTYGYTF. CDR3 nucleotides: TGTGCCAGCAGTTTATGGGACAGGACGTATGGCTACACCTTC.

This clonotype was picked up a small number of times. The chain couples TRBV2 to TRBJ1-6; TRBD1 is a possible D gene (5 bases). CDR1 and CDR2 (germline): SNHLY, FYNNEI. The CDR3 is 14 amino acids. The V end was cut by 6 bases, the J end by 7 bases, with 13 bases between. The CDR3 coding sequence is TGTGCCAGCAGATCCGGGACTATGAATTCACCCCTCCACTTT. It is translated as CASRSGTMNSPLHF.

This clonotype showed up just a few times. This sequence joins TRBV7-9 and TRBJ2-5; 10 bases align to TRBD1. CDR1 is SEHNR, CDR2 FQNEAQ, per germline (reference sequence). V dropped 1 base and J dropped 5; count of bases not matched to a gene: 7. The CDR3 is made up of 16 amino acids. The CDR3 reads CASSLVGTGELETQYF. CDR3 bases: TGTGCCAGCAGCTTAGTGGGGACAGGGGAGTTGGAGACCCAGTACTTC.

This clonotype came up a few times. The rearrangement joins TRBV29-1 to TRBJ1-1, with a weak D call TRBD1 (6 bases). CDR3 size: 13 residues. V was cut by 7 bases and J by 1 base, with 13 bases left in between. Germline V gene lookup returns CDR1 SQVTM and CDR2 ANQGSEA. The CDR3 region is CSGERGENTEAFF. The CDR3 nucleotides are TGCAGCGGAGAGAGGGGGGAGAACACTGAAGCTTTCTTT.

At least ten counts were recorded for this clonotype. This chain connects TRBV7-9 to TRBJ2-1; D call uncertain. Germline-derived CDR1 and CDR2 are SEHNR and FQNEAQ (reference sequence). The CDR3 totals 12 residues. V was clipped by 5 bases and J by 7 bases, with 9 bases between them. CDR3 DNA sequence: TGTGCCAGCAGCGAGGTTGGGAATGAGCAGTTCTTC. Its translation is CASSEVGNEQFF.

On this clonotype: Just one base apart from a much larger clone, this may be a read error. The chain joins TRBV6-2 or TRBV6-3 to TRBJ2-7, with D tentatively TRBD1 (6 bases). Looked up from germline, CDR1 is MNHEY and CDR2 is SVGEGT. Trimming took 4 bases from V and 2 from J, leaving 12 bases between them. The CDR3 runs to 14 residues. In DNA form, the CDR3 reads TGTGCCAGCAGTTGCCGAGGACAGCCCTACGAGCAGTACTTC. Residues: CASSCRGQPYEQYF.

This clonotype turned up a few times. The rearrangement uses TRBV5-4 and TRBJ2-7; the D is unclear. Germline V gene sequence: CDR1 SGHNT, CDR2 YYREEE (reference sequence). This CDR3 spans 12 amino acids. V shed 4 bases and J shed 7 bases, with 12 bases lying between them. The CDR3 coding sequence is TGTGCCAGCAGCCGGGTGCTGGGGGAGCAGTACTTC. Translated, it gives CASSRVLGEQYF. Based on the CDR3 plus reference TRBV5-4 and TRBJ2-7, the full variable domain is ETGVTQSPTHLIKTRGQQVTLRCSSQSGHNTVSWYQQALGQGPQFIFQYYREEENGRGNFPPRFSGLQFPNYSSELNVNALELDDSALYLCASSRVLGEQYFGPGTRLTVT.

This clonotype was observed a few times. The junction shows a germline mismatch at one end, possibly a read error. This chain links TRBV6-6 with TRBJ1-1; D remains unclear. Germline CDR1 reads MNHNY; CDR2 reads SVGAGI (reference sequence). The CDR3 has 12 residues. The CDR3 loop reads CASSYLQDEVFF. CDR3 DNA: TGTGCCAGCAGTTATTTGCAGGACGAAGTTTTCTTT.

The gene calls are TRBV7-2 and TRBJ2-2; D remains ambiguous. The V end was cut by 4 bases, the J end by 4 bases, with 7 bases between. Germline V gene sequence: CDR1 SGHTA, CDR2 FQGNSA. The CDR3 runs 13 residues. The CDR3 reads CASSSAVTGELFF. The CDR3 DNA sequence: TGTGCCAGCAGCTCCGCCGTCACCGGGGAGCTGTTTTTT.

This clonotype was seen more than once but under ten times. The rearrangement joins TRBV7-2 to TRBJ2-7; D unresolved. V was cut by 2 bases and J by 5 bases, with 10 bases left in between. The CDR3 has 13 amino acids. CDR1 and CDR2 from the germline V gene are SGHTA and FQGNSA. In DNA, the CDR3 is TGTGCCAGCAGCTTATCAACTGGCCACGAGCAGTACTTC. This translates into CASSLSTGHEQYF. Based on the CDR3 plus reference TRBV7-2 and TRBJ2-7, the full variable domain is GAGVSQSPSNKVTEKGKDVELRCDPISGHTALYWYRQSLGQGLEFLIYFQGNSAPDKSGLPSDRFSAERTGGSVSTLTIQRTQQEDSAVYLCASSLSTGHEQYFGPGTRLTVT.

The chain joins TRBV30 to TRBJ2-6; TRBD1 agrees at 11 bases. The V gene's germline CDR1 is GTSNPN and CDR2 SVGIG (reference sequence). V lost 4 bases, J lost 1 base, and 6 bases stayed unmatched. The CDR3 loop spans 17 amino acids. The CDR3 reads CAWKLDRGRSGANVLTF. In nucleotides, the CDR3 is TGTGCCTGGAAGTTGGACAGGGGGCGGTCTGGGGCCAACGTCCTGACTTTC. The full variable domain, its missing parts supplied by reference TRBV30 and TRBJ2-6, is SQTIHQWPATLVQPVGSPLSLECTVEGTSNPNLYWYRQAAGRGLQLLFYSVGIGQISSEVPQNLSASRPQDRQFILSSKKLLLSDSGFYLCAWKLDRGRSGANVLTFGAGSRLTVL.

This sequence joins TRBV20-1 and TRBJ1-6, with 9 bases identical to TRBD1. Per germline, CDR1 DFQATT and CDR2 SNEGSKA (reference sequence). Trimming removed 6 bases from V and 0 bases from J; junction bases left unmatched: 9. CDR3 length: 17 amino acids. The CDR3: CSASHGQGSSYNSPLHF. In DNA, the CDR3 is TGCAGTGCCTCTCACGGACAGGGGAGCTCCTATAATTCACCCCTCCACTTT.

Only a few counts were recorded for this clonotype. The genes are TRBV6-2 or TRBV6-3 and TRBJ2-3; tentative D call: TRBD2 (6 bases). Deletions cut 1 base from V and 2 bases from J, with 10 bases between. CDR3 length: 15 residues. Germline V CDR1 and CDR2: MNHEY, SVGEGT. The CDR3 sequence: CASSYWGVNTDTQYF. The CDR3 bases are TGTGCCAGCAGTTACTGGGGGGTCAACACAGATACGCAGTATTTT.

This clonotype came up many times. The chain is built from TRBV7-9 and TRBJ1-2; D is undetermined. Trimming stripped 8 bases from V and 5 bases from J, with 9 bases between. CDR1 SEHNR and CDR2 FQNEAQ come from the germline V gene (reference sequence). The CDR3 has 11 amino acids. The CDR3 reads CASQGNYGYTF. In DNA form, the CDR3 reads TGTGCCAGCCAAGGGAATTATGGCTACACCTTC. Based on the CDR3 plus reference TRBV7-9 and TRBJ1-2, the full variable domain is DTGVSQNPRHKITKRGQNVTFRCDPISEHNRLYWYRQTLGQGPEFLTYFQNEAQLEKSRLLSDRFSAERPKGSFSTLEIQRTEQGDSAMYLCASQGNYGYTFGSGTRLTVV.

About this clonotype: A much larger clone is a single base away; this may be a read error. The V gene is TRBV7-2, the J gene TRBJ2-3; D remains ambiguous. Germline CDR1 and CDR2: SGHTA and FQGNSA. This CDR3 is 12 amino acids long. For the CDR3, the DNA is TGTGCCAGCAGCCTCACCACAGATACGCAGAATTTT. This codes for CASSLTTDTQNF.

The gene calls are TRBV2 and TRBJ2-4, with TRBD2 identical over 9 bases. Germline CDR1 is SNHLY and CDR2 is FYNNEI. There are 15 residues in the CDR3. The trim removed 2 bases at V and 10 bases at J, leaving 9 bases unmatched. CDR3 region: CASSERLTSGKIQYF. CDR3 nucleotides: TGTGCCAGCAGTGAACGTCTGACTAGCGGAAAAATTCAGTACTTC.

This chain links TRBV18 with TRBJ1-2; 7 nucleotides align to TRBD1. Per the germline V gene, CDR1 is KGHSH and CDR2 is LQKENI. The CDR3 loop spans 13 amino acids. Germline trimming cut 6 bases from V and 6 bases from J; bases unmatched to any gene: 7. In nucleotides, the CDR3 is TGTGCCAGCTCCCCAGACAGGGATGATGGCTACACCTTC. Residues: CASSPDRDDGYTF. Using reference TRBV18 and TRBJ1-2 for the parts outside the CDR3, the full variable domain is NAGVMQNPRHLVRRRGQEARLRCSPMKGHSHVYWYRQLPEEGLKFMVYLQKENIIDESGMPKERFSAEFPKEGPSILRIQQVVRGDSAAYFCASSPDRDDGYTFGSGTRLTVV.

This clonotype was counted a few times. The gene calls are TRBV5-5 and TRBJ2-7; no clear D gene. Germline V gene data show CDR1 as SGHKS and CDR2 as YYEKEE (reference sequence). Trimming removed 0 bases at V and 2 bases at J, with 12 bases between. The CDR3 has 15 amino acids. The chain's CDR3 is CASSLGLRLTYEQYF. CDR3 in DNA: TGTGCCAGCAGCTTGGGATTGCGATTAACCTACGAGCAGTACTTC.

V gene TRBV11-3 combines with J gene TRBJ2-3, with 9 bases aligning to TRBD2. Looked up from germline, CDR1 is SGHNT and CDR2 is YENEEA. The CDR3 consists of 16 residues. V shed 3 bases and J 5 bases; nucleotides not matched to a gene: 9. For the CDR3, the DNA is TGTGCCAGCAGCTTCTCAGCGGGAGGTTGGGGAGATACGCAGTATTTT. This codes for CASSFSAGGWGDTQYF.

The chain uses TRBV12-3 or TRBV12-4 and TRBJ2-3; the match to TRBD1 covers 7 bases. V dropped 5 bases and J dropped 8; count of bases not matched to a gene: 10. This CDR3 spans 14 amino acids. The CDR3 sequence: CASSPGQTPTTQYF. CDR3 bases: TGTGCCAGCAGTCCGGGACAGACGCCGACTACGCAGTATTTT.

This clonotype appeared a few times. This chain joins TRBV9 and TRBJ2-1; D remains ambiguous. The length of the CDR3 is 13 residues. Trimming took off 4 bases at V and 7 bases at J, with 12 bases between the two ends. The germline gives CDR1 SGDLS, CDR2 YYNGEE. CDR3 protein: CASSLRPENEQFF. The CDR3 nucleotides are TGTGCCAGCAGCTTAAGACCCGAGAATGAGCAGTTCTTC.

The J gene is TRBJ1-2, the V gene TRBV14; 9 nucleotides match TRBD1. CDR1 SGHDN and CDR2 FVKESK come from the germline V gene. The ends lost 4 bases at V and 8 bases at J; junction bases unmatched: 5. The CDR3 length is 13 residues. The CDR3 coding sequence is TGTGCCAGCAGCCGGGACAGGGTAGGAGGCTACACCTTC. It yields the protein CASSRDRVGGYTF. Using reference TRBV14 and TRBJ1-2 for the parts outside the CDR3, the full variable domain is EAGVTQFPSHSVIEKGQTVTLRCDPISGHDNLYWYRRVMGKEIKFLLHFVKESKQDESGMPNNRFLAERTGGTYSTLKVQPAELEDSGVYFCASSRDRVGGYTFGSGTRLTVV.

This clonotype was detected many times. V usage is TRBV29-1 and J usage is TRBJ2-2; 7 bases are shared with TRBD1. The V and J ends lost 6 bases and 2 bases, in that order; junction bases with no gene match: 3. CDR3 length: 13 amino acids. Germline V gene sequence: CDR1 SQVTM, CDR2 ANQGSEA. CDR3 region: CSVRQGNTGELFF. The CDR3 nucleotides read TGCAGCGTGAGACAGGGCAACACCGGGGAGCTGTTTTTT.

The rearrangement joins TRBV29-1 to TRBJ2-1, with TRBD2 as a possible D gene (5 bases). The germline V gene encodes CDR1 SQVTM and CDR2 ANQGSEA. The CDR3 spans 16 residues. V lost 1 base to trimming and J lost 5 bases, with 18 bases between them. CDR3 residues: CSVEVLRLAQNNEQFF. The DNA of the CDR3 is TGCAGCGTTGAAGTTTTGCGGCTAGCACAAAACAATGAGCAGTTCTTC.